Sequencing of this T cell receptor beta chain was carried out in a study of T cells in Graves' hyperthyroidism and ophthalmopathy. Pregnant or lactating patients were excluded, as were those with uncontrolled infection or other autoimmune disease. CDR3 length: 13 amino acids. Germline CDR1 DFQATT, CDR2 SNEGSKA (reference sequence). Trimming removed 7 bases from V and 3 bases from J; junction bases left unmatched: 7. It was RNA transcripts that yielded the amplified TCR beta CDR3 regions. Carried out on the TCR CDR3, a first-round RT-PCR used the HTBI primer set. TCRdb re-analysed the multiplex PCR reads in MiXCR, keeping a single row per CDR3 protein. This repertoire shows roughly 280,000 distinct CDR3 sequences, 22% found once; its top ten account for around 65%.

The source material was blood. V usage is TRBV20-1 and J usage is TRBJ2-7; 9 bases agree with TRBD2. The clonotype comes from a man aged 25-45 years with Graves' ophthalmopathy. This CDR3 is CSVPSGVVYEQYF. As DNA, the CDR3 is TGCAGTGTCCCTAGCGGGGTCGTCTACGAGCAGTACTTC.